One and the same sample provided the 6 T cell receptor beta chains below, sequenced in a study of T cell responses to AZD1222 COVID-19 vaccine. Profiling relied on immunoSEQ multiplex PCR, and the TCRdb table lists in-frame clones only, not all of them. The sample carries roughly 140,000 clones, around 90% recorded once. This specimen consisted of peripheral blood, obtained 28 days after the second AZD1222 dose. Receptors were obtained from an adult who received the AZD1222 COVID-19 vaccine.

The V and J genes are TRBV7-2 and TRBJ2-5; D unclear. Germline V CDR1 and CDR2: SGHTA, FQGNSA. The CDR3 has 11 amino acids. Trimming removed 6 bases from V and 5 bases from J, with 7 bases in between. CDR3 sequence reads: CASRITETQYF. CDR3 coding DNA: TGTGCCAGCAGAATCACTGAGACCCAGTACTTC.

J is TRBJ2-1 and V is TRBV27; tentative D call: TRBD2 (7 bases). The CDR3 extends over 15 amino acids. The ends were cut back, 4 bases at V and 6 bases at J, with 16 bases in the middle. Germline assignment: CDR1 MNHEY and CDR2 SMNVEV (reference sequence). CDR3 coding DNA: TGTGCCAGCAGTTCCCCTAGCGGAGGGGGCAATGAGCAGTTCTTC. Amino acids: CASSSPSGGGNEQFF.

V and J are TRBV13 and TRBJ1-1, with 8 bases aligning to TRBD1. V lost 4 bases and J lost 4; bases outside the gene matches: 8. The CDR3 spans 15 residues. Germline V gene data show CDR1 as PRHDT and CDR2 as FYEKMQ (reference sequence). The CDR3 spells CASSSGGQGGTEAFF. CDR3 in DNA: TGTGCCAGCAGCTCGGGAGGACAGGGAGGCACTGAAGCTTTCTTT.

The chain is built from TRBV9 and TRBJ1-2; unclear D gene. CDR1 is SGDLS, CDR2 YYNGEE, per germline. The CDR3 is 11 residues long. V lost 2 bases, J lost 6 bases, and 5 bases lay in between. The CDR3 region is CASSVGNGYTF. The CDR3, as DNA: TGTGCCAGCAGCGTCGGGAATGGCTACACCTTC.

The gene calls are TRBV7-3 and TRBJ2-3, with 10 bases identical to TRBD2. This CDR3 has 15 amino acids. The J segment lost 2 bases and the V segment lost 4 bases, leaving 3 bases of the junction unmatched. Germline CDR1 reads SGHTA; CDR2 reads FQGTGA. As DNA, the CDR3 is TGTGCCAGCAGCTACGGACTAGCGGACACAGATACGCAGTATTTT. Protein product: CASSYGLADTDTQYF.

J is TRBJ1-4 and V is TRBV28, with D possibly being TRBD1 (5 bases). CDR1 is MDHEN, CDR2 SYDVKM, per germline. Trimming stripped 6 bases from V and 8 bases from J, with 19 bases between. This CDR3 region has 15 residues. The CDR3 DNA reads TGTGCCAGCAGCCTCCCCCTTGGGGGAGGGGAAAAACTGTTTTTT. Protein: CASSLPLGGGEKLFF. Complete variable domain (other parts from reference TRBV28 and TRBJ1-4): DVKVTQSSRYLVKRTGEKVFLECVQDMDHENMFWYRQDPGLGLRLIYFSYDVKMKEKGDIPEGYSVSREKKERFSLILESASTNQTSMYLCASSLPLGGGEKLFFGSGTQLSVL.